Reported below is one T cell receptor (beta chain). As yet, its antigen is unknown. This table comes from immunoSEQ multiplex PCR, and its TCRdb copy is limited to in-frame clones, with some not included. The sample includes roughly 11,000 clones, about 85% of them seen just once. Germline assignment: CDR1 SGHAT and CDR2 FQDESV (reference sequence). With V trimmed by 5 bases and J by 10 bases, 11 bases remained unmatched. The CDR3 spans 14 residues. This specimen comes from a study of T cells in localized non-small cell lung cancer. General study points: The study detected a median roughly 61 of the top 100 tumor clones in adjacent lung. Among the tissues sampled, uninvolved adjacent lung had the highest T cell clonality, above tumor.

The rearrangement links TRBV11-1 to TRBJ2-1; 7 bases agree with TRBD2. This specimen consisted of peripheral blood, obtained before any cancer treatment. The TCR sequence derives from a male donor at least 60 years old with stage I lung adenocarcinoma. In nucleotides, the CDR3 is TGTGCCAGCAGCCCTAAAAGGGAGCGGGGCGAGCAGTTCTTC. The encoded protein is CASSPKRERGEQFF.